Following are 24 T cell receptor beta chains from one sample sequenced in a study of T cells in Graves' hyperthyroidism and ophthalmopathy. RNA transcripts yielded amplified TCR beta CDR3 regions. The HTBI primer set drove a first-round RT-PCR of the TCR CDR3. One entry per CDR3 protein, called by TCRdb with MiXCR from the multiplex PCR reads. Among a few hundred thousand distinct CDR3 sequences listed, over 15% were seen once. Source material: blood. These receptor sequences come from a woman in her thirties or forties with Graves' ophthalmopathy.

There are many counts of this clonotype. V and J are TRBV12-3 or TRBV12-4 and TRBJ2-5; D may be TRBD2 (5 bases). Trimming shortened V by 3 bases and J by 1 base, and 12 bases separated the two germline ends. This CDR3 contains 15 residues. The CDR3 protein is CASSFRGTAQETQYF. The CDR3 nucleotides read TGTGCCAGCAGTTTCCGGGGAACAGCCCAAGAGACCCAGTACTTC.

This clonotype was seen at least ten times. The chain's CDR3 is CASSFPYQEQYF. For the CDR3, the DNA is TGTGCCAGCAGTTTCCCCTATCAAGAGCAGTACTTC. This rearrangement joins TRBV28 to TRBJ2-7, with unresolved D. Trimming removed 3 bases at V and 7 bases at J, with 10 bases between. Per the germline V gene, CDR1 is MDHEN and CDR2 is SYDVKM. CDR3 length equals 12 residues.

Written as DNA, the CDR3 is TGCGCCAGCAGCCCATCCCCTAACTATGGCTACACCTTC. Residues: CASSPSPNYGYTF. J is TRBJ1-2 and V is TRBV5-1, with D hard to call. The CDR3 is 13 amino acids. CDR1 is SGHRS, CDR2 YFSETQ, per germline. The V and J ends lost 4 bases and 0 bases respectively, with 7 bases between them.

Comments on this clonotype: This clone may be a read error of a much larger clone one base away. The V gene is TRBV4-1, the J gene TRBJ1-5; D gene uncertain. This CDR3 comprises 16 residues. Germline V gene sequence: CDR1 MGHRA, CDR2 YSYEKL. Here the CDR3 reads CAISQTDPASNQPQHF. CDR3 DNA: TGCGCCATCAGCCAAACGGACCCAGCTAGCAATCAGCCCCAGCATTTT.

This clonotype occurred many times. The chain employs TRBV7-2 and TRBJ2-7; 7 nucleotides agree with TRBD2. The CDR3 extends over 12 amino acids. With 5 bases clipped from V and 6 bases from J, the junction kept 4 bases outside the gene matches. CDR1 is SGHTA and CDR2 is FQGNSA in the germline V gene. The CDR3 coding sequence is TGTGCCAGCAGCACCCCTAGCGGCGAGCAGTACTTC. It yields the protein CASSTPSGEQYF. Looking up the rest from reference TRBV7-2 and TRBJ2-7 gives the full variable domain: GAGVSQSPSNKVTEKGKDVELRCDPISGHTALYWYRQSLGQGLEFLIYFQGNSAPDKSGLPSDRFSAERTGGSVSTLTIQRTQQEDSAVYLCASSTPSGEQYFGPGTRLTVT.

This clonotype was detected ten times or more. The rearrangement uses TRBV19 and TRBJ2-2, with D perhaps matching TRBD1 (6 bases). Between the trimmed V and J ends, which lost 4 bases and 5 bases, there was a span of 14 bases. Germline lookup yields CDR1 LNHDA and CDR2 SQIVND (reference sequence). CDR3 length: 15 amino acids. This CDR3 is CASSTDRLVTGELFF. For the CDR3, the DNA is TGTGCCAGTAGTACAGACAGGCTCGTTACCGGGGAGCTGTTTTTT. Using reference TRBV19 and TRBJ2-2 for the parts outside the CDR3, the full variable domain is DGGITQSPKYLFRKEGQNVTLSCEQNLNHDAMYWYRQDPGQGLRLIYYSQIVNDFQKGDIAEGYSVSREKKESFPLTVTSAQKNPTAFYLCASSTDRLVTGELFFGEGSRLTVL.

This rearrangement joins TRBV6-5 to TRBJ2-7, with TRBD1 identical over 10 bases. CDR1 is MNHEY, CDR2 SVGAGI, per germline. J gave up 3 bases and V 1 base, and 6 bases lay outside the gene matches. The CDR3 totals 16 residues. The DNA for the CDR3 is TGTGCCAGCAGTTACTTGTGGACAGGGGGTAGCTACGAGCAGTACTTC. Its protein is CASSYLWTGGSYEQYF.

This clonotype showed up many times. The V and J genes are TRBV6-2 or TRBV6-3 and TRBJ2-7; 7 bases are a match to TRBD2. Germline CDR1 is MNHEY and CDR2 is SVGEGT. Trimming took 6 bases from V and 3 from J; bases not matched to a gene: 11. The CDR3 has 15 amino acids. This CDR3 is CASSSTGTKVYEQYF. CDR3 coding DNA: TGTGCCAGCAGCTCAACCGGGACTAAGGTCTACGAGCAGTACTTC.

The chain carries TRBV29-1 and TRBJ1-3; 7 nucleotides match TRBD1. The CDR3 consists of 13 residues. J was trimmed by 4 bases and V by 5 bases; bases with no gene match: 5. The germline gives CDR1 SQVTM, CDR2 ANQGSEA. The CDR3 is CSVSTGTGNTIYF. CDR3 coding DNA: TGCAGCGTTTCGACAGGGACAGGAAACACCATATATTTT.

Many counts were recorded for this clonotype. A much larger clone is a single base away; this may be a read error. J is TRBJ2-7 and V is TRBV6-1, with TRBD1 identical over 9 bases. Germline V gives CDR1 MNHNS, CDR2 SASEGT. This CDR3 has 15 amino acids. The CDR3 sequence: CASGRGTGISYEQCF. The DNA of the CDR3 is TGTGCCAGCGGTCGAGGGACAGGGATTTCCTACGAGCAGTGCTTC.

This clonotype showed up many times. V and J are TRBV30 and TRBJ2-5, with D perhaps being TRBD1 or TRBD2 (5 bases each). CDR3 length: 15 residues. V lost 4 bases and J lost 7, with 22 bases in between. CDR1 and CDR2 from the germline V gene are GTSNPN and SVGIG (reference sequence). The CDR3 DNA reads TGTGCCTGGACCCGACCCGGGACCCAAGTAGGGACCCAGTACTTC. Its translation: CAWTRPGTQVGTQYF.

This clonotype was found many times. CDR3: CASGQGNQPQHF. CDR3 coding DNA: TGTGCCAGCGGTCAGGGTAATCAGCCCCAGCATTTT. The chain combines TRBV7-2 with TRBJ1-5; a possible D gene is TRBD1 (5 bases). CDR3 length: 12 amino acids. From germline, CDR1 is SGHTA and CDR2 FQGNSA. V was pared by 8 bases and J by 4 bases, with 9 bases between. The entire variable domain, with the rest obtained from reference TRBV7-2 and TRBJ1-5, is as follows: GAGVSQSPSNKVTEKGKDVELRCDPISGHTALYWYRQSLGQGLEFLIYFQGNSAPDKSGLPSDRFSAERTGGSVSTLTIQRTQQEDSAVYLCASGQGNQPQHFGDGTRLSIL.

This clonotype was found many times. V usage is TRBV2 and J usage is TRBJ2-3; D may match TRBD1 or TRBD2 (6 bases each). CDR3 size: 16 residues. The V gene's germline CDR1 is SNHLY and CDR2 FYNNEI. V lost 9 bases, J lost 7 bases, and 26 bases lay in between. CDR3: CARGGLTPLISYTQYF. The CDR3 DNA reads TGTGCCAGAGGGGGGTTGACCCCCCTAATTTCGTATACGCAGTATTTT.

The gene calls are TRBV19 and TRBJ1-1, with D possibly matching TRBD1 (5 bases). This CDR3 has 20 residues. CDR1 is LNHDA, CDR2 SQIVND, per germline (reference sequence). CDR3 protein: CASIKPPPLRDPRRNTEAFF. The CDR3 DNA reads as TGTGCTTCCATTAAACCCCCACCCCTTCGGGACCCAAGACGGAACACTGAAGCTTTCTTT.

This clonotype showed up many times. J is TRBJ1-2 and V is TRBV12-3 or TRBV12-4, with 7 bases lining up with TRBD1. The trim removed 6 bases at V and 0 bases at J, leaving 10 bases unmatched. The CDR3 length is 16 residues. CDR3 coding DNA: TGTGCCAGCAGACCGGGACAGTTACTTGCTAACTATGGCTACACCTTC. Protein product: CASRPGQLLANYGYTF.

This clonotype was seen many times. V is TRBV11-2 and J is TRBJ2-7; the D is unclear. Germline V CDR1 and CDR2: SGHAT, FQNNGV. This CDR3 has 11 residues. Trimming removed 5 bases from V and 6 bases from J, with 8 bases in between. The CDR3 DNA follows: TGTGCCAGCAGCCTTAACGCCGAGCAGTACTTC. This translates into CASSLNAEQYF.

There are a few counts of this clonotype. A much larger clone is a single base away; this may be a read error. This sequence joins TRBV27 and TRBJ2-7, with D perhaps TRBD1 or TRBD2 (5 bases each). The V gene's germline CDR1 is MNHEY and CDR2 SMNVEV (reference sequence). The CDR3 loop spans 13 amino acids. V gave up 7 bases and J gave up 4 bases, with 14 bases separating them. CDR3 loop: CASTGVGPYEQYF. As DNA, the CDR3 is TGTGCCAGCACCGGTGTGGGACCATACGAGCAGTACTTC.

This clonotype appeared many times. The chain recombines TRBV6-1 with TRBJ2-7, with 11 bases matching TRBD2. The length of the CDR3 is 14 residues. The V gene end was trimmed by 5 bases and the J gene end by 8 bases; junction bases not matched to a gene: 8. The V gene's germline CDR1 is MNHNS and CDR2 SASEGT. This CDR3 reads CASSPGLAALKQYF. CDR3 nucleotide sequence: TGTGCCAGCAGTCCGGGACTAGCGGCTTTGAAGCAGTACTTC.

The table lists this clonotype with many counts. The chain couples TRBV12-3 or TRBV12-4 to TRBJ2-5; TRBD2 aligns across 16 bases. The CDR3 is 16 amino acids. J was trimmed by 4 bases and V by 6 bases; bases with no gene match: 5. The CDR3 is CASRGGLAGGRETQYF. The CDR3 DNA follows: TGTGCCAGCAGGGGGGGACTAGCGGGAGGGCGAGAGACCCAGTACTTC.

The genes are TRBV28 and TRBJ1-5, with 8 bases lining up with TRBD1. The ends lost 5 bases at V and 5 bases at J; junction bases unmatched: 2. Germline V CDR1 and CDR2: MDHEN, SYDVKM. CDR3 size: 13 residues. CDR3 in amino acids: CASSRTGYQPQHF. The CDR3, as DNA: TGTGCCAGCAGTCGGACAGGGTATCAGCCCCAGCATTTT.

This clonotype was counted many times. This may stem from a read error, because a much larger clone lies one nucleotide away. No conserved phenylalanine or tryptophan ends this CDR3, so it is likely a read error. CDR3 residues: CASSVWDQPQHL. Written as DNA, the CDR3 is TGTGCCAGCAGTGTATGGGATCAGCCCCAGCATCTT. This chain uses TRBV6-1 with TRBJ1-5; D not certain. This CDR3 is built from 12 residues. Germline V gene lookup returns CDR1 MNHNS and CDR2 SASEGT. V lost 4 bases, J lost 5 bases, and 6 bases lay in between.

This clonotype was observed many times. V is TRBV6-1 and J is TRBJ1-3; D is unresolved. With 7 bases removed from V and 0 bases from J, the gap between germline ends came to 16 bases. Germline CDR1 MNHNS, CDR2 SASEGT. The CDR3 has 16 amino acids. The CDR3 nucleotides are TGTGCCAGCAAGCGGAGTACTACGAGCTCTGGAAACACCATATATTTT. This encodes CASKRSTTSSGNTIYF.

This clonotype showed up many times. The V gene is TRBV20-1, the J gene TRBJ2-7, with 7 positions matching TRBD2. Germline CDR1 DFQATT, CDR2 SNEGSKA (reference sequence). J was trimmed by 2 bases and V by 0 bases; bases with no gene match: 7. The CDR3 is 15 amino acids. In nucleotides, the CDR3 is TGCAGTGCTAGAGAGCAATCTAGCGGAGCCTACGAGCAGTACTTC. This gives the protein CSAREQSSGAYEQYF.

This clonotype was observed at least ten times. The CDR3 spells CASSLAGANQPQHF. CDR3 sequence (DNA): TGTGCCAGCAGTTTAGCAGGGGCCAATCAGCCCCAGCATTTT. V usage is TRBV28 and J usage is TRBJ1-5, with D possibly TRBD1 on 6 matching bases. CDR1 is MDHEN, CDR2 SYDVKM, per germline. This CDR3 has 14 residues. V lost 2 bases and J lost 3, with 8 bases in between.